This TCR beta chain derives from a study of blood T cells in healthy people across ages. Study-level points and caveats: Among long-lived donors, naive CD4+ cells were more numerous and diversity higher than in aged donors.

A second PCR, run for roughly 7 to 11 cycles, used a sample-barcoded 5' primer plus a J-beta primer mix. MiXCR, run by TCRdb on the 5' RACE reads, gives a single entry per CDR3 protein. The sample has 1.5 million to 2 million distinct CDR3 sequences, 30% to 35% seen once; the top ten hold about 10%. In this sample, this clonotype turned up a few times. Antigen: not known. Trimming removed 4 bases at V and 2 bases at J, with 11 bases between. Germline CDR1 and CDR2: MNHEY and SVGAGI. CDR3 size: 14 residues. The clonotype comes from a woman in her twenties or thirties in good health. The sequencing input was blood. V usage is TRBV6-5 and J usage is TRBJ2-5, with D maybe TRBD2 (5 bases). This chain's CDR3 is CASSSERSQETQYF. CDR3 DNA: TGTGCCAGCAGTTCCGAGCGGAGTCAAGAGACCCAGTACTTC.